This T cell receptor beta chain comes out of a study of T cell repertoires in cytomegalovirus infection. As for the study in general: Public TCR beta signatures provided an indication of both CMV infection and a matching HLA type. Notes on the study in general: HLA-C-restricted CMV clonotypes gave the most frequent clonotype in two of eight donors.

This clonotype was found a few times. Its antigen remains unknown. Germline CDR1 is SQVTM and CDR2 is ANQGSEA. V was clipped by 8 bases and J by 2 bases, with 12 bases between them. The CDR3 extends over 12 amino acids. TCRdb recomputed calls from the reads with MiXCR, one row per CDR3 protein. The table lists 200,000 to 300,000 distinct CDR3 sequences, around 6.4% of them singletons. This sequence originates from a human donor in good health (CMV status not recorded). Some clones in this sample may be carry-over from other donors' samples. This rearrangement joins TRBV29-1 to TRBJ1-2; unclear D gene. The sequenced sample was PBMCs. The CDR3 spells CSFSTQNYGYTF. For the CDR3, the DNA is TGCAGCTTTTCGACACAGAACTATGGCTACACCTTC.